This paragraph covers one T cell receptor beta chain sequence. Its antigen is currently unknown. The read finishes 3 residues shy of the CDR3 end, and the germline J gene is used to complete it. This specimen belongs to a study of T cells in women clearing cervical HPV infection. About the research overall: Blood came at first lesion visit for cases, post-clearance for controls. With HLA typing for only a few women, HLA confounding remains possible. Study-level findings and limits: CIN3+ cases had significantly higher TCR richness than controls; evenness did not differ. Cases carried less TRBV6-7 than controls: about 0.1% versus 0.15%.

Libraries were prepared by immunoSEQ multiplex PCR; TCRdb keeps only in-frame clonotypes and omits some of them. The specimen's table records 44,000 or so clones. The CDR3 is 14 residues long. Trimming pared 7 bases from V and 0 bases from J, leaving 12 bases between. Germline CDR1 reads SGDLS; CDR2 reads YYNGEE. The rearrangement uses TRBV9 and TRBJ2-3; a weak D match, TRBD1 (7 bases). The source material was blood buffy coat. The TCR originated in a woman between 18 and 69 years old with a cervical HPV16 infection that either progressed to CIN3+ or cleared (not recorded which). CDR3 in amino acids: CASSTGTSTDTQYF. The part of the CDR3 DNA that was read is TGTGCCAGCTCGACAGGGACTAGCACAGATACG.